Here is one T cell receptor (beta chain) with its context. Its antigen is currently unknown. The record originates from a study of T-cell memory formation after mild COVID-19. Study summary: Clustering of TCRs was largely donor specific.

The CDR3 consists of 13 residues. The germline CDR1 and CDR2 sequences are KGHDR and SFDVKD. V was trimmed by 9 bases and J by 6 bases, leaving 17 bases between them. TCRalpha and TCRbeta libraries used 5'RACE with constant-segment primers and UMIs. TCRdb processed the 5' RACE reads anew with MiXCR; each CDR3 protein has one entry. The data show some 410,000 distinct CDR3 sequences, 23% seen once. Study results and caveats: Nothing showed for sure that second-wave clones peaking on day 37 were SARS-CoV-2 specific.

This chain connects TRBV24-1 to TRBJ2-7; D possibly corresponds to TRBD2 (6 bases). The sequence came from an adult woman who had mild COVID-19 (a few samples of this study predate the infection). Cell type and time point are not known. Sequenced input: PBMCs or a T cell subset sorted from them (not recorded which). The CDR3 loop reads CATAGTGVGEQYF. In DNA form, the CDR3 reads TGTGCCACCGCTGGAACGGGAGTCGGCGAGCAGTACTTC.